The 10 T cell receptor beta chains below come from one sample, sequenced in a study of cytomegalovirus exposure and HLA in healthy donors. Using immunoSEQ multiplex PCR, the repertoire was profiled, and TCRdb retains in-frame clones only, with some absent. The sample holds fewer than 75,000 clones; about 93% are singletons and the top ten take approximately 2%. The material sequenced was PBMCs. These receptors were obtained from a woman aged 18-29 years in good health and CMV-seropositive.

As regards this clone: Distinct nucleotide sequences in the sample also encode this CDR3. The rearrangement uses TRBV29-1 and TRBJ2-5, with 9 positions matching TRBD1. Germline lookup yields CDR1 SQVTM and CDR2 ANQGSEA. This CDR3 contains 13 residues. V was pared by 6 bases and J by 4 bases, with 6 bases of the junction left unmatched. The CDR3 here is CSVATGGGETQYF. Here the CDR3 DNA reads TGCAGCGTAGCGACAGGGGGAGGAGAGACCCAGTACTTC.

This CDR3 is CASTSGQISGYTF. CDR3 nucleotide sequence: TGTGCCAGTACCTCAGGACAGATTAGTGGCTACACCTTC. The chain employs TRBV19 and TRBJ1-2; TRBD1 is a possible D gene (6 bases). From germline, CDR1 is LNHDA and CDR2 SQIVND (reference sequence). CDR3 length: 13 amino acids. The V and J ends lost 7 bases and 7 bases respectively, with 16 bases between them. The variable domain in full, with the rest retrieved from reference TRBV19 and TRBJ1-2, is DGGITQSPKYLFRKEGQNVTLSCEQNLNHDAMYWYRQDPGQGLRLIYYSQIVNDFQKGDIAEGYSVSREKKESFPLTVTSAQKNPTAFYLCASTSGQISGYTFGSGTRLTVV.

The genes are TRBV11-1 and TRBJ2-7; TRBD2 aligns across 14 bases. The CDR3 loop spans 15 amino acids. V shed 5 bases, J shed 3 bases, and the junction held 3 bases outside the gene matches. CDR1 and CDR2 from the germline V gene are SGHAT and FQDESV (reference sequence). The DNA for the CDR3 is TGTGCCAGCAGCCCCGGGACTAGCGGGAGCTACGAGCAGTACTTC. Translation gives CASSPGTSGSYEQYF.

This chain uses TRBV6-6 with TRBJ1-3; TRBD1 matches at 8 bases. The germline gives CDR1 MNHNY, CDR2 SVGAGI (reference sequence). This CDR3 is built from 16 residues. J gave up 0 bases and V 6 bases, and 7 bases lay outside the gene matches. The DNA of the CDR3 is TGTGCCAGCAGAAACGGCGACAGGGGCTCTGGAAACACCATATATTTT. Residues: CASRNGDRGSGNTIYF.

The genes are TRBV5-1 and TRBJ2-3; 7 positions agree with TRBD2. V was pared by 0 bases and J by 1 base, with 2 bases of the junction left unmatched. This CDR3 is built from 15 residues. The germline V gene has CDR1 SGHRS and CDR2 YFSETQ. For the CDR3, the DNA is TGCGCCAGCAGCTTGGTGGCGGGGGGCACAGATACGCAGTATTTT. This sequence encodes CASSLVAGGTDTQYF.

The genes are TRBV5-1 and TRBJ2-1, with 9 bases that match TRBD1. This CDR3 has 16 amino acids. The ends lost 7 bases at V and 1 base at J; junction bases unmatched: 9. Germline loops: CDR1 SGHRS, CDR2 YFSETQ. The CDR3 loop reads CASGRQGVRSYNEQFF. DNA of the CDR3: TGCGCCAGCGGGCGACAGGGGGTACGGTCCTACAATGAGCAGTTCTTC.

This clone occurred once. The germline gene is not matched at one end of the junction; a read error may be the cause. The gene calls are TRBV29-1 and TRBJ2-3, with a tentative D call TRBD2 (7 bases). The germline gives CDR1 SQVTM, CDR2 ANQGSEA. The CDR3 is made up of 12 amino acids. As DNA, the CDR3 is TGCAGCGTTGCGGGGGGCACAAATACGCAGTATTTT. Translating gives CSVAGGTNTQYF.

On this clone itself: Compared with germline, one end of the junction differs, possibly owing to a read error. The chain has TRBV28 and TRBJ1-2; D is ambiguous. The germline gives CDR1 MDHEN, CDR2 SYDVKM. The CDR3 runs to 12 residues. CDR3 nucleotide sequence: TGTGCCAGCAGTTCCCTTAACTATGACTACACCTTC. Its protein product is CASSSLNYDYTF.

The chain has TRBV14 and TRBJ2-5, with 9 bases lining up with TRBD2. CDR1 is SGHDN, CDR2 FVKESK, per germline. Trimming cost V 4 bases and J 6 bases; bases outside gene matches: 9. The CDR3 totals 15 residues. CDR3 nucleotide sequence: TGTGCCAGCAGCCCCGGTAGCGGGAGAAGGAAGACCCAGTACTTC. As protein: CASSPGSGRRKTQYF.

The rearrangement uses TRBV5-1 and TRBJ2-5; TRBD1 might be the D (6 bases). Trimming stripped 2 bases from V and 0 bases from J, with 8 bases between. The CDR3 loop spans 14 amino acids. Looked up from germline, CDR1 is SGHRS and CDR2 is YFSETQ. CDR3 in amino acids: CASSLHRDQETQYF. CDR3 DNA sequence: TGCGCCAGCAGCTTACACAGGGACCAAGAGACCCAGTACTTC.